The 10 T cell receptor beta chains presented below share a single source sample, sequenced in a study of shared clonotypes between healthy human individuals. The repertoire was sequenced with immunoSEQ multiplex PCR; TCRdb's copy has only in-frame clones and lacks some. The profile shows approximately 330,000 clones, 73% of them singletons. Sequenced material: memory CD4+ T cells sorted from blood. Subset described: CD45RA-negative fraction. The receptors here all came from a man under 40 in good health.

The genes are TRBV7-2 and TRBJ2-1, with D maybe TRBD1 (6 bases). The CDR3 length is 16 residues. Trimming removed 2 bases from V and 3 bases from J, with 14 bases in between. Germline values: CDR1 SGHTA, CDR2 FQGNSA. CDR3 sequence (DNA): TGTGCCAGCAGCTTACCCAGGGGACAAATCTACAATGAGCAGTTCTTC. Translated, it gives CASSLPRGQIYNEQFF.

V usage is TRBV29-1 and J usage is TRBJ2-5; D not certain. Looked up from germline, CDR1 is SQVTM and CDR2 is ANQGSEA. V was shortened by 4 bases and J by 10 bases, with 10 bases between the two germline ends. The CDR3 consists of 10 residues. The CDR3 region has the DNA TGCAGCGTTGGAAGTGGGAACCAGTACTTC. Translating gives CSVGSGNQYF.

This clone has more than one count but fewer than ten. This sequence joins TRBV11-2 and TRBJ1-4; D uncertain. The CDR3 extends over 14 amino acids. Germline CDR1 and CDR2: SGHAT and FQNNGV. V gave up 2 bases and J gave up 5 bases, with 9 bases separating them. DNA of the CDR3: TGTGCCAGCAGCTTATCCCAGGCGAATGAAAAACTGTTTTTT. Translated: CASSLSQANEKLFF.

V usage is TRBV7-2 and J usage is TRBJ1-5; D unresolved. The CDR3 spans 13 residues. Germline CDR1 and CDR2: SGHTA and FQGNSA. V was clipped by 5 bases and J by 7 bases, with 12 bases between them. The CDR3 coding sequence is TGTGCCAGCAGCCTAGGGAAGGGACAGCCCCAGCATTTT. Translation: CASSLGKGQPQHF.

J is TRBJ1-1 and V is TRBV5-1, with TRBD1 matching 8 bases. V lost 2 bases to trimming and J lost 3 bases; unmatched junction nucleotides: 12. The CDR3 sequence is 17 residues long. Germline V gene data show CDR1 as SGHRS and CDR2 as YFSETQ. CDR3 residues: CASSFLQGGELDTEAFF. Written as DNA, the CDR3 is TGCGCCAGCAGCTTTCTACAGGGGGGTGAGTTGGACACTGAAGCTTTCTTT.

The chain links TRBV11-3 to TRBJ2-7; D is perhaps TRBD2 (6 bases). V lost 5 bases to trimming and J lost 0 bases, with 14 bases between them. CDR1 and CDR2 (germline): SGHNT, YENEEA. The CDR3 contains 15 residues. The CDR3 DNA sequence: TGTGCCAGCAGCGCAGGACGGGAGAGCTCCTACGAGCAGTACTTC. Encoded protein: CASSAGRESSYEQYF.

A word on this clone: A far larger clone lies a single base away; this is likely a read error. CDR3 residues: CASSPDTEGYGYTF. The CDR3 coding sequence is TGTGCCAGCAGCCCGGACACGGAGGGGTATGGCTACACCTTC. V gene TRBV5-4 combines with J gene TRBJ1-2; maybe TRBD1 (5 bases). V lost 4 bases and J lost 5, with 15 bases in between. The CDR3 spans 14 residues. The germline V gene encodes CDR1 SGHNT and CDR2 YYREEE (reference sequence).

This sequence joins TRBV13 and TRBJ2-5; 7 bases are a match to TRBD2. Germline CDR1 PRHDT, CDR2 FYEKMQ (reference sequence). The J segment lost 5 bases and the V segment lost 1 base, leaving 7 bases of the junction unmatched. The length of the CDR3 is 15 residues. CDR3 DNA: TGTGCCAGCAGCTTAGCACAGGTGGGAGGGGAGACCCAGTACTTC. Its protein is CASSLAQVGGETQYF.

The gene calls are TRBV7-9 and TRBJ2-1; D tentatively reads TRBD1 or TRBD2 (5 bases each). V was trimmed by 5 bases and J by 4 bases, leaving 18 bases between them. The germline CDR1 and CDR2 sequences are SEHNR and FQNEAQ (reference sequence). CDR3 size: 16 residues. The CDR3 region has the DNA TGTGCCAGCAGCCCATGGCTCGGGACGGATTACAATGAGCAGTTCTTC. This sequence encodes CASSPWLGTDYNEQFF.

The chain links TRBV10-3 to TRBJ1-3; a possible D gene is TRBD1 (6 bases). V dropped 6 bases and J dropped 7 bases, with 13 bases sitting between them. The germline gives CDR1 ENHRY, CDR2 SYGVKD. The CDR3 consists of 13 residues. CDR3 nucleotides: TGTGCCATCAGGTCGGGGGGCGAGAACACCATATATTTT. This translates into CAIRSGGENTIYF.